This T cell receptor (beta chain) was identified during a study of blood T cell repertoires in COVID-19. For the study at large: Nucleic acid was either cDNA or gDNA, and it came from T cells, B-cell-depleted T cells, or PBMCs.

This study enrolled people aged 18 to 89 from 20 to 25 US geographic areas. Original processing methods: Amplification with reference gene primers provided the estimates of nucleated cell counts. Using immunoSEQ multiplex PCR, the repertoire was profiled, and TCRdb retains in-frame clones only, with some absent. That table is the source of V, J and clone size, and D and trimming were worked out from the DNA. The sample includes some 390,000 clones, 85% to 90% of them seen just once. Source material: PBMCs or T cells enriched from blood (not recorded which). This sequence was found in a man aged 25 to 40 who had recovered from COVID-19.

The CDR3: CASSPPTSGNLREQYF. The CDR3 nucleotides are TGTGCCAGCTCACCCCCGACTAGCGGGAACCTTCGAGAGCAGTACTTC. The chain joins TRBV18 to TRBJ2-7, with 11 bases fitting TRBD2. J was trimmed by 7 bases and V by 3 bases; bases with no gene match: 11. The CDR3 contains 16 residues. CDR1 and CDR2 from the germline V gene are KGHSH and LQKENI.